This T cell receptor beta chain was captured in a study of CD8 T cells in ankylosing spondylitis. Study observations and caveats: The study identified a TCR beta motif of about eight highly homologous variants that appeared characteristic of ankylosing spondylitis blood.

In this sample, this clonotype turned up a few times. Its antigen is currently unknown. The TCR beta libraries were generated through quantitative 5'-RACE incorporating molecular barcodes. One entry per CDR3 protein results from TCRdb running MiXCR on the 5' RACE reads. This sample carries over 600,000 distinct CDR3 sequences, 15% to 20% of them seen once, and the ten largest clones take approximately 18%. The CDR3 is 14 amino acids. CDR1 is WSHSY, CDR2 SAAADI, per germline. V was shortened by 0 bases and J by 7 bases, with 12 bases between the two germline ends. This receptor was identified in a male donor with ankylosing spondylitis. V and J are TRBV10-2 and TRBJ2-5; D is tentatively TRBD1 or TRBD2 (6 bases each). The sequenced sample was blood, either unsorted or a sorted T cell fraction (not recorded which). The CDR3 bases are TGCGCCAGCAGTGAGTCTGGGGGGCGCGGGACCCAGTACTTC. Its protein product is CASSESGGRGTQYF.